This TCR beta chain appears in the sequencing data of a study of OX40 agonist ivuxolimab in advanced cancers. In the study overall: One patient with hepatocellular carcinoma and two with cutaneous melanoma, three in all, had partial responses. Study outcomes and limitations: The expanded peripheral T cells' antigen specificity was not determined.

There are 17 residues in the CDR3. Looked up from germline, CDR1 is MGHRA and CDR2 is YSYEKL. V lost 0 bases, J lost 0 bases, and 15 bases lay in between. On this clone: Its specificity is not known.

TCRdb's copy holds only in-frame clones and misses some; the assay was immunoSEQ multiplex PCR. The sample lists about 86,000 clones, around nine tenths seen once, with approximately 1.5% in the top ten. The specimen was CD4+ or CD8+ T cells sorted from blood, collected in a trial of the OX40 agonist ivuxolimab. The sequence derives from an adult with an advanced solid tumor such as melanoma, head and neck, liver or kidney cancer. The chain employs TRBV4-1 and TRBJ2-7; D is ambiguous. This CDR3 is CASSQDLGPFSSYEQYF. CDR3 nucleotides: TGCGCCAGCAGCCAAGATCTAGGCCCCTTCAGCTCCTACGAGCAGTACTTC.